This T cell receptor beta chain comes out of a study of siplizumab effects on memory and regulatory T cells. Study-level results: With siplizumab, Treg-derived clones averaged roughly 62% of mappable alloreactive CD4+ clones, versus roughly 27% in controls. The suppressive capacity of proliferating Tregs from siplizumab cultures remained unconfirmed. There appeared to be greater diversity in naive T cells than in memory cells, and naive T cells seemed major contributors to the alloresponse.

As concerns this clone: Its antigen is still unknown.

Per-sample assaying covered 85,000 to 100,000 TCR templates. Profiling relied on immunoSEQ multiplex PCR, and the TCRdb table lists in-frame clones only, not all of them. The sample includes around 58,000 clones, less than 85% of them seen just once. Trimming left V 1 base short and J 2 bases short, with 9 bases between. The CDR3 has 14 amino acids. Looked up from germline, CDR1 is SGHVS and CDR2 is FNYEAQ. The sequenced material came from memory CD4+ T cells sorted from blood. The receptor comes from a human donor in good health. The chain links TRBV7-6 to TRBJ2-7; D unclear. The CDR3, as DNA: TGTGCCAGCAGCTTAGGGGTCAGTCCCTACGAGCAGTACTTC. Its translation: CASSLGVSPYEQYF.